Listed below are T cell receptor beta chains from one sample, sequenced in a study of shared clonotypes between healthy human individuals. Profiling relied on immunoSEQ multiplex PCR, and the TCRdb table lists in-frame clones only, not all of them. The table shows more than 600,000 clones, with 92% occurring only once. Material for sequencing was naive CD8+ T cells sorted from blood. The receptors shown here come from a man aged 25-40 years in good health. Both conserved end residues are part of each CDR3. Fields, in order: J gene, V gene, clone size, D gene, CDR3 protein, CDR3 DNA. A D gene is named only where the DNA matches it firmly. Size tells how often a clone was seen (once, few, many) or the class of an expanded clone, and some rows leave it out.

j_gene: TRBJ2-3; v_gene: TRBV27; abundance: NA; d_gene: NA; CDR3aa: CASSLGNVGDTQYF; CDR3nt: TGTGCCAGCAGTTTAGGGAATGTGGGAGATACGCAGTATTTT
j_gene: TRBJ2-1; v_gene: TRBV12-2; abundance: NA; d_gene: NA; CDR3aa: CASRLDQRRNPSYNEQFF; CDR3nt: TGTGCAAGTCGCTTAGATCAGCGACGTAACCCCTCCTACAATGAGCAGTTCTTC
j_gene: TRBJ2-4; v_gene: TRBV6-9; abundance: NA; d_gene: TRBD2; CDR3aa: CASSYLGLADSKNIQYF; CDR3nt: TGTGCCAGCAGTTATTTGGGACTAGCGGATTCCAAAAACATTCAGTACTTC
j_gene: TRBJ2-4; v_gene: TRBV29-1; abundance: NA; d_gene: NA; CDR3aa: CSVVGELKAKNIQYF; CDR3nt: TGCAGCGTTGTAGGGGAGCTTAAGGCCAAAAACATTCAGTACTTC
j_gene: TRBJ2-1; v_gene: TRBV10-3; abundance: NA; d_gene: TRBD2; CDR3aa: CATRLASSYNEQFF; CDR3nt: TGTGCCACCAGACTAGCGAGCTCCTACAATGAGCAGTTCTTC
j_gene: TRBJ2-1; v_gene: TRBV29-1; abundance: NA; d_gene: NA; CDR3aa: CSVEGKGSGYYNEQFF; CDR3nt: TGCAGCGTTGAAGGAAAAGGTTCGGGGTACTACAATGAGCAGTTCTTC
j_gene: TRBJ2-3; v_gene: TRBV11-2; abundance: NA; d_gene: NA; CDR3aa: CASSLVRATDTQYF; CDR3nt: TGTGCCAGCAGCTTAGTCAGGGCCACAGATACGCAGTATTTT
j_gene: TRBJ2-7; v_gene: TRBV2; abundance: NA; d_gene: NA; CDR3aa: CATQQGSSYEQYF; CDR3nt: TGTGCCACACAACAGGGAAGCTCCTACGAGCAGTACTTC
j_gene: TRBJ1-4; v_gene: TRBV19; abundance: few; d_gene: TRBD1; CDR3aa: CASSIWGQGVEKLFF; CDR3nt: TGTGCCAGTAGTATTTGGGGACAGGGTGTGGAAAAACTGTTTTTT
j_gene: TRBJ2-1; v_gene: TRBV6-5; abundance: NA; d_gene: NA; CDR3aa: CASSPDYNEQFF; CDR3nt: TGTGCCAGCAGTCCCGACTACAATGAGCAGTTCTTC
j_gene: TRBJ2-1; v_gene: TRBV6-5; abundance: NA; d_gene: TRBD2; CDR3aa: CATGTSYNEQFF; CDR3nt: TGTGCCACCGGGACTAGTTACAATGAGCAGTTCTTC
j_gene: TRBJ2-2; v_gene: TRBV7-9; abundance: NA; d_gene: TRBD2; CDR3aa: CASSSSLIAGPLTGELFF; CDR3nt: TGTGCCAGCAGCTCTTCCCTGATAGCGGGACCTCTTACCGGGGAGCTGTTTTTT
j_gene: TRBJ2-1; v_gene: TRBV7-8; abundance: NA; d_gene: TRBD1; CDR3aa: CASSLRQDRGRDEQFF; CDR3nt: TGTGCCAGCAGCTTAAGACAGGACAGGGGTCGGGATGAGCAGTTCTTC
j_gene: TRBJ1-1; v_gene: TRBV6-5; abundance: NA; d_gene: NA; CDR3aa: CASRGTRHQNTEAFF; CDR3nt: TGTGCCAGCAGAGGGACACGCCATCAGAACACTGAAGCTTTCTTT
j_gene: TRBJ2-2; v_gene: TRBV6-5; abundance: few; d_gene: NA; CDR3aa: CASSYAWGTGELFF; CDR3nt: TGTGCCAGCAGTTACGCTTGGGGGACCGGGGAGCTGTTTTTT
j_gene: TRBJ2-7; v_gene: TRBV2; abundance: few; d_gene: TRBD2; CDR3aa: CAIRDYYSYEQYF; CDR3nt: TGTGCCATCCGGGACTACTACTCCTACGAGCAGTACTTC